A single sample gave rise to the 29 T cell receptor beta chains below, sequenced in a study of metastatic and nonmetastatic thyroid tumors. TCRdb re-analyzed the PCR reads using MiXCR. The data hold more than 20,000 clones, with roughly 22% observed a single time. Nobody among the patients had been given any treatment before thyroid surgery. The sample was blood. All receptors come from a female donor with papillary thyroid cancer or a benign thyroid nodule (not recorded which). Some clones in this sample may be carry-over from other donors' samples.

This clone was observed a handful of times. The chain recombines TRBV12-3 or TRBV12-4 with TRBJ2-7, with 8 bases fitting TRBD2. The J segment lost 7 bases and the V segment lost 6 bases, leaving 14 bases of the junction unmatched. The CDR3 spans 15 residues. The CDR3 protein is CASSKGLAGSREQYF. The CDR3 DNA sequence: TGTGCCAGCAGCAAGGGGCTAGCGGGCTCCCGGGAGCAGTACTTC.

This chain uses TRBV6-1 with TRBJ2-7; no definite D call. The germline CDR1 and CDR2 sequences are MNHNS and SASEGT. V was trimmed by 2 bases and J by 2 bases, leaving 16 bases between them. The length of the CDR3 is 16 residues. The CDR3 sequence: CASSEFTRPGPYEQYF. DNA of the CDR3: TGTGCCAGCAGTGAATTTACACGACCCGGGCCCTACGAGCAGTACTTC.

This clone has at least ten counts. The rearrangement uses TRBV3-1 and TRBJ2-3; 7 bases agree with TRBD1. This CDR3 is built from 15 residues. Germline V gene sequence: CDR1 LGHDT, CDR2 YNNKEL (reference sequence). After removal of 0 bases from V and 5 bases from J, the junction contained 5 bases not matched to a gene. As DNA, the CDR3 is TGTGCCAGCAGCCAAGAGAGACAGGGTAAAGATACGCAGTATTTT. Its protein product is CASSQERQGKDTQYF.

Notes on this clone: At one boundary the junction diverges from the germline segment, which might be a read error. The chain uses TRBV29-1 and TRBJ1-1; 7 nucleotides match TRBD1. The CDR3 is made up of 12 amino acids. Germline assignment: CDR1 SQVTM and CDR2 ANQGSEA. CDR3 nucleotide sequence: TGCAGCGTTGAAGATCTAAGGACAGGAGAGGGGTTT. As protein: CSVEDLRTGEGF.

This clone was seen ten or more times. The chain carries TRBV28 and TRBJ2-2, with D perhaps matching TRBD1 (6 bases). CDR1 is MDHEN, CDR2 SYDVKM, per germline. The CDR3 is made up of 13 amino acids. The V gene lost 6 bases and the J gene lost 4 bases, with 9 bases spanning the gap. CDR3: CASRKGGTGELFF. The CDR3 nucleotides read TGTGCCAGCAGGAAAGGGGGCACCGGGGAGCTGTTTTTT.

This clone was seen many times. Germline and junction disagree at one end, which may indicate a read error. This chain uses TRBV28 with TRBJ1-3; D is uncertain. CDR1 is MDHEN, CDR2 SYDVKM, per germline. The CDR3 is made up of 12 amino acids. CDR3 bases: TGTGCCAGCAGTTTCAATCCCGGGCCTCCGAATTTT. Its translation is CASSFNPGPPNF.

This clone was found many times. In the same sample, other DNA sequences code for this CDR3. The chain links TRBV5-4 to TRBJ1-2; TRBD1 matches 7 bases. Germline V CDR1 and CDR2: SGHNT, YYREEE (reference sequence). This CDR3 spans 15 amino acids. V was clipped by 9 bases and J by 7 bases; unmatched bases: 18. CDR3 region: CATHGTDWTGLGYTF. The CDR3 region has the DNA TGTGCCACCCATGGGACAGATTGGACGGGGCTTGGCTACACCTTC. The variable domain in full, completed from reference TRBV5-4 and TRBJ1-2, reads ETGVTQSPTHLIKTRGQQVTLRCSSQSGHNTVSWYQQALGQGPQFIFQYYREEENGRGNFPPRFSGLQFPNYSSELNVNALELDDSALYLCATHGTDWTGLGYTFGSGTRLTVV.

This clone appeared many times. The chain employs TRBV4-1 and TRBJ1-5; unclear D gene. CDR1 MGHRA and CDR2 YSYEKL come from the germline V gene. V shed 0 bases and J shed 3 bases, with 6 bases lying between them. The CDR3 loop spans 14 amino acids. CDR3 loop: CASSQEGFNQPQHF. For the CDR3, the DNA is TGCGCCAGCAGCCAAGAAGGCTTCAATCAGCCCCAGCATTTT.

This clone has a count of ten or more. At the DNA level, this CDR3 is encoded by other sequences in the same sample as well. This chain links TRBV7-9 with TRBJ1-4; D remains unclear. Germline V gene data show CDR1 as SEHNR and CDR2 as FQNEAQ (reference sequence). The CDR3 totals 14 residues. The V end was cut by 6 bases, the J end by 2 bases, with 10 bases between. The CDR3 bases are TGTGCCAGCAGACTCGCAGGCACTAATGAAAAACTGTTTTTT. It encodes CASRLAGTNEKLFF.

On this clone: One base away lies a much larger clone, so this may be a sequencing read error. The chain joins TRBV11-1 to TRBJ2-1; 8 nucleotides line up with TRBD1. Germline CDR1 is SGHAT and CDR2 is FQDESV (reference sequence). The J segment lost 4 bases and the V segment lost 2 bases, leaving 7 bases of the junction unmatched. This CDR3 spans 16 amino acids. CDR3 protein: CASSLSVDRVYNEQFF. The CDR3 nucleotides are TGTGCCAGCAGCTTATCTGTGGACAGGGTATACAATGAGCAGTTCTTC. The whole variable domain, remainder taken from reference TRBV11-1 and TRBJ2-1, is EAEVAQSPRYKITEKSQAVAFWCDPISGHATLYWYRQILGQGPELLVQFQDESVVDDSQLPKDRFSAERLKGVDSTLKIQPAELGDSAMYLCASSLSVDRVYNEQFFGPGTRLTVL.

This clone has ten or more counts. The rearrangement joins TRBV4-1 to TRBJ2-1, with 10 nucleotides matching TRBD2. V shed 1 base and J 7 bases; nucleotides not matched to a gene: 4. This CDR3 spans 15 amino acids. Germline CDR1 reads MGHRA; CDR2 reads YSYEKL. The CDR3 sequence: CASSQGLAGVNEQFF. CDR3 in DNA: TGCGCCAGCAGCCAAGGTCTAGCGGGAGTAAATGAGCAGTTCTTC.

This clone was counted at least ten times. This chain links TRBV4-1 with TRBJ1-5; 9 bases are a match to TRBD1. J lost 5 bases, V lost 0 bases, and 2 bases had no gene match. This CDR3 is built from 15 residues. The germline V gene encodes CDR1 MGHRA and CDR2 YSYEKL. The CDR3 nucleotides read TGCGCCAGCAGCCAAGAGGACAGGGGATATCAGCCCCAGCATTTT. It specifies CASSQEDRGYQPQHF.

This clone was picked up a small number of times. The rearrangement links TRBV6-2 or TRBV6-3 to TRBJ1-5; possibly TRBD1 for D (5 bases). V gave up 6 bases and J gave up 7 bases, with 16 bases separating them. CDR1 is MNHEY, CDR2 SVGEGT, per germline. This CDR3 is built from 14 residues. Written as DNA, the CDR3 is TGTGCCAGCAGCCCTGGGGGTGGGACGCAGCCCCAGCATTTT. Translating gives CASSPGGGTQPQHF.

The sample holds many counts of this clone. The V call is TRBV5-1, the J call TRBJ1-1; weak D call: TRBD1 (5 bases). Germline lookup yields CDR1 SGHRS and CDR2 YFSETQ. The CDR3 runs to 12 residues. The V end was cut by 7 bases, the J end by 4 bases, with 11 bases between. The CDR3 DNA reads as TGCGCCAGCGGGGCTGGCGGCACTGAAGCTTTCTTT. Translation gives CASGAGGTEAFF.

At least ten counts were recorded for this clone. The chain is built from TRBV6-2 or TRBV6-3 and TRBJ2-1, with 13 positions matching TRBD2. The CDR3 is 15 amino acids. The germline V gene encodes CDR1 MNHEY and CDR2 SVGEGT. With V trimmed by 7 bases and J by 8 bases, 8 bases remained unmatched. The CDR3 DNA reads as TGTGCCAGCAACCTGGGACTAGCGGGAACCTATGAGCAGTTCTTC. Its translation: CASNLGLAGTYEQFF.

This clone has at least ten counts. The same CDR3 can be traced to other DNA sequences in this sample. The V gene is TRBV5-8, the J gene TRBJ2-6, with TRBD1 identical over 7 bases. Unmatched junction bases numbered 1, after V lost 2 bases and J lost 2 bases. Germline V gene sequence: CDR1 SGHTS, CDR2 YDEGEE. The CDR3 runs to 15 residues. The CDR3, as DNA: TGTGCCAGCAGCTTCCAGGGGGCTGGGGCCAACGTCCTGACTTTC. Translating it yields CASSFQGAGANVLTF. The complete variable domain, with remaining parts taken from reference TRBV5-8 and TRBJ2-6, reads EAGVTQSPTHLIKTRGQQATLRCSPISGHTSVYWYQQALGLGLQFLLWYDEGEERNRGNFPPRFSGRQFPNYSSELNVNALELEDSALYLCASSFQGAGANVLTFGAGSRLTVL.

This clone showed up many times. The gene calls are TRBV4-3 and TRBJ2-3; 9 bases agree with TRBD2. This CDR3 has 18 amino acids. V lost 0 bases and J lost 1; bases outside the gene matches: 8. Germline values: CDR1 LGHNA, CDR2 YSLEER. CDR3 sequence: CASSQDPPEREGTDTQYF. The CDR3 DNA reads TGCGCCAGCAGCCAAGACCCCCCCGAGCGGGAGGGCACAGATACGCAGTATTTT.

This clone was counted a few times. The chain joins TRBV6-1 to TRBJ1-6, with a possible D match to TRBD1 (5 bases). The germline gives CDR1 MNHNS, CDR2 SASEGT. This CDR3 is built from 13 residues. V lost 3 bases and J 10 bases, leaving 10 bases between the germline ends. CDR3 loop: CASSDREESPLHF. In DNA, the CDR3 is TGTGCCAGCAGTGACAGGGAAGAATCACCCCTCCACTTT.

The genes are TRBV5-1 and TRBJ2-7; maybe TRBD1 (5 bases). The V gene's germline CDR1 is SGHRS and CDR2 YFSETQ. The length of the CDR3 is 18 residues. Trimming took 9 bases from V and 2 from J, leaving 30 bases between them. CDR3 nucleotide sequence: TGCGCCATCATCCTGCCCCGGTTGCCAGGGCTACGAACCTACGAGCAGTACTTC. Translating gives CAIILPRLPGLRTYEQYF. The variable domain in full, with the rest retrieved from reference TRBV5-1 and TRBJ2-7, is KAGVTQTPRYLIKTRGQQVTLSCSPISGHRSVSWYQQTPGQGLQFLFEYFSETQRNKGNFPGRFSGRQFSNSRSEMNVSTLELGDSALYLCAIILPRLPGLRTYEQYFGPGTRLTVT.

This clone is deemed medium-sized (0.01 to 0.1%). CDR3 nucleotides: TGCGCCAGCAGCCAAGATCTGCGTGCCTTAGCGGGAGGGCGCTTCGAGCAGTACTTC. Translated: CASSQDLRALAGGRFEQYF. The V and J genes are TRBV4-1 and TRBJ2-7, with 11 bases identical to TRBD2. There are 19 residues in the CDR3. Germline V gives CDR1 MGHRA, CDR2 YSYEKL. V shed 0 bases, J shed 6 bases, and the junction held 16 bases outside the gene matches.

The chain uses TRBV28 and TRBJ2-3; 8 nucleotides align to TRBD2. The CDR3 has 14 amino acids. With V trimmed by 2 bases and J by 7 bases, 5 bases remained unmatched. Looked up from germline, CDR1 is MDHEN and CDR2 is SYDVKM. CDR3: CASSLRSGRNTQYF. For the CDR3, the DNA is TGTGCCAGCAGTTTAAGAAGCGGGAGAAATACGCAGTATTTT.

This clone was counted many times. The rearrangement uses TRBV5-1 and TRBJ2-7; perhaps D is TRBD1 or TRBD2 (5 bases each). Germline V lookup: CDR1 SGHRS, CDR2 YFSETQ. The CDR3 consists of 14 residues. V lost 4 bases to trimming and J lost 0 bases, with 11 bases between them. As DNA, the CDR3 is TGCGCCAGCAGCGCCCGGGACGTCTCCTACGAGCAGTACTTC. Its translation is CASSARDVSYEQYF. The entire variable domain, with the rest obtained from reference TRBV5-1 and TRBJ2-7, is as follows: KAGVTQTPRYLIKTRGQQVTLSCSPISGHRSVSWYQQTPGQGLQFLFEYFSETQRNKGNFPGRFSGRQFSNSRSEMNVSTLELGDSALYLCASSARDVSYEQYFGPGTRLTVT.

This clone appeared many times. The V gene is TRBV6-2 or TRBV6-3, the J gene TRBJ2-1; 10 positions agree with TRBD2. J was trimmed by 4 bases and V by 6 bases; bases with no gene match: 3. From germline, CDR1 is MNHEY and CDR2 SVGEGT. The CDR3 totals 14 residues. CDR3 sequence reads: CASSGLAAYNEQFF. The CDR3 nucleotides read TGTGCCAGCAGCGGACTAGCGGCGTACAATGAGCAGTTCTTC.

This clone was found many times. The chain is built from TRBV7-1 and TRBJ2-7, with D perhaps given as TRBD1 or TRBD2 (8 bases each). TRBV7-1 is marked as an open reading frame, function uncertain. Deletions cut 2 bases from V and 7 bases from J, with 33 bases between. The CDR3 runs to 20 residues. DNA of the CDR3: TGTGCCAGCAGCTCACCCCAGGGGGCGGTGCGGCGGGAGGCCCTAGGGGAGCAGTACTTC. Protein product: CASSSPQGAVRREALGEQYF.

The rearrangement uses TRBV6-1 and TRBJ1-2; D perhaps matches TRBD1 (6 bases). Between the trimmed V and J ends, which lost 2 bases and 13 bases, there was a span of 17 bases. CDR3 length equals 13 residues. The germline CDR1 and CDR2 sequences are MNHNS and SASEGT. The DNA for the CDR3 is TGTGCCAGCAGTGAACAGGGGATAGGTTGCTGCACCTTC. It yields the protein CASSEQGIGCCTF.

This clone was observed a few times. In nucleotides, the CDR3 is TGTGCCAGCAGTTGGCTCAACACCATATATTTT. Its translation is CASSWLNTIYF. V usage is TRBV6-7 and J usage is TRBJ1-3; D gene uncertain. TRBV6-7 is treated as an ORF (open reading frame) with a function not yet certain. The CDR3 spans 11 residues. With 4 bases removed from V and 7 bases from J, the gap between germline ends came to 5 bases.

Ten or more counts support this clone. The chain carries TRBV5-1 and TRBJ2-1; 10 positions agree with TRBD1. Germline V gene sequence: CDR1 SGHRS, CDR2 YFSETQ. The CDR3 loop spans 17 amino acids. Trimming took 3 bases from V and 1 from J; bases not matched to a gene: 7. Written as DNA, the CDR3 is TGCGCCAGCAGCTCCTCCGGGACAGGGGTGTCCTACAATGAGCAGTTCTTC. It yields the protein CASSSSGTGVSYNEQFF. Full variable domain (rest looked up from reference TRBV5-1 and TRBJ2-1): KAGVTQTPRYLIKTRGQQVTLSCSPISGHRSVSWYQQTPGQGLQFLFEYFSETQRNKGNFPGRFSGRQFSNSRSEMNVSTLELGDSALYLCASSSSGTGVSYNEQFFGPGTRLTVL.

As for this clone: A much larger clonotype is one base distant, so this may be a read error. Distinct nucleotide sequences in the sample also encode this CDR3. The V and J genes are TRBV30 and TRBJ1-2; no definite D call. The CDR3 consists of 16 residues. The V gene lost 3 bases and the J gene lost 1 base, with 18 bases spanning the gap. Germline V lookup: CDR1 GTSNPN, CDR2 SVGIG (reference sequence). CDR3 bases: TGTGCCTGGAGCACCTCAGCAGCTAGGGATAACTATGGCTACACCTTC. Its protein is CAWSTSAARDNYGYTF.

This clone was picked up a small number of times. The chain couples TRBV11-2 to TRBJ2-7; 12 bases agree with TRBD2. The CDR3 loop spans 15 amino acids. V shed 0 bases, J shed 7 bases, and the junction held 4 bases outside the gene matches. CDR1 and CDR2 (germline): SGHAT, FQNNGV. This CDR3 reads CASSLDPSGRGEQYF. The CDR3 bases are TGTGCCAGCAGCTTAGATCCTAGCGGGAGGGGGGAGCAGTACTTC.